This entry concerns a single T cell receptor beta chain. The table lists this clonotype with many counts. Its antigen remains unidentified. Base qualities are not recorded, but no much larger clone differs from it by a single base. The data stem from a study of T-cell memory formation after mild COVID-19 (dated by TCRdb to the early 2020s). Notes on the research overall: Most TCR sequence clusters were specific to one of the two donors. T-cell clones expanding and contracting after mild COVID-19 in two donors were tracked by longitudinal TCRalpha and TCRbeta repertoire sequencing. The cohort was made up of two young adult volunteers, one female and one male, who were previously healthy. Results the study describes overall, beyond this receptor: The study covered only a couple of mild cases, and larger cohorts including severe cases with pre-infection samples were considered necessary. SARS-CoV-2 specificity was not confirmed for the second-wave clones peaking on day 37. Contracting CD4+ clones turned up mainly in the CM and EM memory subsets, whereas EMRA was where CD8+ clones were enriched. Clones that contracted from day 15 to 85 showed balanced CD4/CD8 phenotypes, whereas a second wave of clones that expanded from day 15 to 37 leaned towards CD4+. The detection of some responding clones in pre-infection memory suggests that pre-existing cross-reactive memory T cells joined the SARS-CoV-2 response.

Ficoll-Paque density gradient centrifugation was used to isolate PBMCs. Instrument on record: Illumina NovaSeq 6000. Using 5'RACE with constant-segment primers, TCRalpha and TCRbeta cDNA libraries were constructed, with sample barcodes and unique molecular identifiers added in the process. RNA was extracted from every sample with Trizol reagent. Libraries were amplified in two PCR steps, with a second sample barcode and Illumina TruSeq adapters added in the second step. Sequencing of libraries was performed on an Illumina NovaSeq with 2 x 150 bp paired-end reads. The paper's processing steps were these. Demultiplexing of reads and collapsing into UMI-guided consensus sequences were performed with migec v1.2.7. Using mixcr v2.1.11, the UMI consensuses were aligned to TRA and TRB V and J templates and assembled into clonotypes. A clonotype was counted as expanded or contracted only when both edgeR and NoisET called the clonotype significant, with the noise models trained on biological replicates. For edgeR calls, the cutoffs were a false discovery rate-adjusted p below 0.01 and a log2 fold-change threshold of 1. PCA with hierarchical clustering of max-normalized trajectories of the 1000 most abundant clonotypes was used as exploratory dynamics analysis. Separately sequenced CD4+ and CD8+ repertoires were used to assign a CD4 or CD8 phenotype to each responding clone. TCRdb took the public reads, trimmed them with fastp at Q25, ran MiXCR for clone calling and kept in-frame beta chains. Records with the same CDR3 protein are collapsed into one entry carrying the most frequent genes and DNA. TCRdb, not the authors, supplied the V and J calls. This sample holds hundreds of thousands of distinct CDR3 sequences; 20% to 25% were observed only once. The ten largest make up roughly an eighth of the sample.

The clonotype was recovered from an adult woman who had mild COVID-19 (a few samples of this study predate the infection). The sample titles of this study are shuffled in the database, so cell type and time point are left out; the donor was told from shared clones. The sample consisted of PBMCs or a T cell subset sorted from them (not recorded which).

In nucleotide form, the sequence is TGCGCCAGCAGCTTGGGGGGACTAGCGGGAGTGGATGAGCAGTTCTTC. This gives the protein CASSLGGLAGVDEQFF. The rearrangement combines TRBV5-1 with TRBJ2-1; the junction holds 14 bases that match TRBD2. The cysteine opens and the phenylalanine closes a CDR3 of 16 amino acids. Left in the record is the CDR3 DNA by itself, 48 bases read in frame from the first base. Trimming takes 0 bases off V and 8 bases off J; junction bases not matched to a gene: 4. The germline V gene encodes CDR1 SGHRS and CDR2 YFSETQ.